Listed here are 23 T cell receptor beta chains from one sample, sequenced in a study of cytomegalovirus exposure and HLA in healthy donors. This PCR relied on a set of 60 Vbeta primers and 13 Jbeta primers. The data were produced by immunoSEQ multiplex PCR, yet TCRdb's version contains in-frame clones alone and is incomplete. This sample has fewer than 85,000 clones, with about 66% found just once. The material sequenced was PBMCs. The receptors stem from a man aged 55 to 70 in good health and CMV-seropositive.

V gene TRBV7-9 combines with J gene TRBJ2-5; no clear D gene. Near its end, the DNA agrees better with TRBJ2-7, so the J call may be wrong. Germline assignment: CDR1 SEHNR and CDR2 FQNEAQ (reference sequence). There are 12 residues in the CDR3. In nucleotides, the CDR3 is TGTGCCAGCAGCTTAGCCCTCTACGAGCAGTACTTC. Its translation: CASSLALYEQYF.

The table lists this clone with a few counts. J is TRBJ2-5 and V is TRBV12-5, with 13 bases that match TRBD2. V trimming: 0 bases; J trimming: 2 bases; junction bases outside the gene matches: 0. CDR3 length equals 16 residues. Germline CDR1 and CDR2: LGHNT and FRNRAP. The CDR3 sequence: CASGLVLAGGQETQYF. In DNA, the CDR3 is TGTGCTAGTGGTTTGGTACTAGCGGGGGGGCAAGAGACCCAGTACTTC.

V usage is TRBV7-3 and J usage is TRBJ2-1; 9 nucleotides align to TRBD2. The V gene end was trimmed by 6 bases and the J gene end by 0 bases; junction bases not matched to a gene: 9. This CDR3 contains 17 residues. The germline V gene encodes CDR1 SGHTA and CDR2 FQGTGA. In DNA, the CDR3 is TGTGCCAGCAGTACAACTAGCGGGTTGAGCTCCTACAATGAGCAGTTCTTC. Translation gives CASSTTSGLSSYNEQFF.

CDR3 bases: TGTGCCAGCAGTTCTCTGGTACTAGGCACAGATACGCAGTATTTT. It translates to CASSSLVLGTDTQYF. The V and J genes are TRBV6-5 and TRBJ2-3, with D possibly matching TRBD2 (5 bases). Germline V CDR1 and CDR2: MNHEY, SVGAGI. The CDR3 has 15 amino acids. The V gene lost 4 bases and the J gene lost 1 base, with 12 bases spanning the gap.

The CDR3 nucleotides are TGTGCCAGCAGCTTGGGAGTGACAGACAACACTGAAGCTTTCTTT. Amino acids: CASSLGVTDNTEAFF. The chain links TRBV5-8 to TRBJ1-1; TRBD1 might be the D (5 bases). The germline V gene encodes CDR1 SGHTS and CDR2 YDEGEE. The CDR3 totals 15 residues. Trimming left V 0 bases short and J 2 bases short, with 11 bases between.

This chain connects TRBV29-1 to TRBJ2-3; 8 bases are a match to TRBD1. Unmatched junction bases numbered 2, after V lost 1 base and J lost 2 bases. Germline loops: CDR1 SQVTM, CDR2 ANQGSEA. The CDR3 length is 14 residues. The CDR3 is CSVEGTGHTDTQYF. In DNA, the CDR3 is TGCAGCGTTGAAGGGACAGGGCACACAGATACGCAGTATTTT.

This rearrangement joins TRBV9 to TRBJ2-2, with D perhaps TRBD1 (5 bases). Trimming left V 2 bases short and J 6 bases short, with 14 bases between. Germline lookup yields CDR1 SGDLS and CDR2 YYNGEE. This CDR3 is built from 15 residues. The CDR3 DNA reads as TGTGCCAGCAGCGTTCAGGGTACCCTGGCCGGGGAGCTGTTTTTT. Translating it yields CASSVQGTLAGELFF.

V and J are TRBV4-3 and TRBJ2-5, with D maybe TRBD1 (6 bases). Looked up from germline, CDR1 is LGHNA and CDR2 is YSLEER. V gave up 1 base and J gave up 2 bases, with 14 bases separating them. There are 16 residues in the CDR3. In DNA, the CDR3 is TGCGCCAGCAGCCAAGGGACAGTTAGGGGTCAAGAGACCCAGTACTTC. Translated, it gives CASSQGTVRGQETQYF.

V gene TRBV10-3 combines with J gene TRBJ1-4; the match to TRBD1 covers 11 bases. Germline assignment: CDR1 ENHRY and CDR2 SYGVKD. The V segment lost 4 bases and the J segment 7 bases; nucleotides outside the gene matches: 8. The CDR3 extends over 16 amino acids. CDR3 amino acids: CAISVGLDRGPEKLFF. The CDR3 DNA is TGTGCCATCAGTGTGGGGTTGGACAGGGGGCCTGAAAAACTGTTTTTT.

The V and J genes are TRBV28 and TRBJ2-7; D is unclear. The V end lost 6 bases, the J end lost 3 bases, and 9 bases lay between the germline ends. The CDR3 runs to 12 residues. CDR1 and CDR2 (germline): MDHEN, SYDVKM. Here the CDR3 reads CASREFDYEQYF. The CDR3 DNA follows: TGTGCCAGCAGAGAGTTCGACTACGAGCAGTACTTC.

The CDR3: CASSQGRWGYTF. Written as DNA, the CDR3 is TGTGCCAGCAGCCAAGGCAGGTGGGGCTACACCTTC. The V call is TRBV14, the J call TRBJ1-2; D is unresolved. The V gene's germline CDR1 is SGHDN and CDR2 FVKESK. There are 12 residues in the CDR3. V was trimmed by 1 base and J by 8 bases, leaving 8 bases between them.

CDR3 region: CASRLVSGPLQGSDYEQYF. The CDR3 DNA follows: TGCGCCAGCAGACTGGTCTCTGGTCCGCTACAGGGTTCGGACTACGAGCAGTACTTC. The genes are TRBV5-1 and TRBJ2-7, with D possibly matching TRBD1 (6 bases). The CDR3 loop spans 19 amino acids. V dropped 5 bases and J dropped 3 bases, with 30 bases sitting between them. Germline-derived CDR1 and CDR2 are SGHRS and YFSETQ.

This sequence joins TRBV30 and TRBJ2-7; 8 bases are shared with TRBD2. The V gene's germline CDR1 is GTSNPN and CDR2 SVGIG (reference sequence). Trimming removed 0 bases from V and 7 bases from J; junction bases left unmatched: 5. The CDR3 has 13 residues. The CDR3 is CAWSVAGAREQYF. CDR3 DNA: TGTGCCTGGAGTGTAGCGGGAGCGAGGGAGCAGTACTTC. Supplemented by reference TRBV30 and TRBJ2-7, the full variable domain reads SQTIHQWPATLVQPVGSPLSLECTVEGTSNPNLYWYRQAAGRGLQLLFYSVGIGQISSEVPQNLSASRPQDRQFILSSKKLLLSDSGFYLCAWSVAGAREQYFGPGTRLTVT.

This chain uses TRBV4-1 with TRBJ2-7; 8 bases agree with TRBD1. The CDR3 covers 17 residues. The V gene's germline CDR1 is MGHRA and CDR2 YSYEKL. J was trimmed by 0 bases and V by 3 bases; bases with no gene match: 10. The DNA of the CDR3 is TGCGCCAGCAGCCATTTTAGATCCGGGACAGGCTCCTACGAGCAGTACTTC. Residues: CASSHFRSGTGSYEQYF.

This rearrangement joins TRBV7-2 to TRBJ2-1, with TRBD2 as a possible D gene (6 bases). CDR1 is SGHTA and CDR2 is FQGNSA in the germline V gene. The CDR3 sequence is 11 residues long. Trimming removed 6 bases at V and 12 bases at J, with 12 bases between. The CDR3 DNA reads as TGTGCCAGCAGATTACTAGCATGGCAGTTCTTC. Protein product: CASRLLAWQFF. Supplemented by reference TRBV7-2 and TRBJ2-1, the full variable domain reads GAGVSQSPSNKVTEKGKDVELRCDPISGHTALYWYRQSLGQGLEFLIYFQGNSAPDKSGLPSDRFSAERTGGSVSTLTIQRTQQEDSAVYLCASRLLAWQFFGPGTRLTVL.

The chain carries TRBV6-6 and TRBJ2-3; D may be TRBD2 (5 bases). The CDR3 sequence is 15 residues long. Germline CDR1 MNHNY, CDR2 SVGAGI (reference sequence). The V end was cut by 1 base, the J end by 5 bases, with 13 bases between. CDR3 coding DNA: TGTGCCAGCAGTTACTGGAACACGGGGAGAGATACGCAGTATTTT. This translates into CASSYWNTGRDTQYF.

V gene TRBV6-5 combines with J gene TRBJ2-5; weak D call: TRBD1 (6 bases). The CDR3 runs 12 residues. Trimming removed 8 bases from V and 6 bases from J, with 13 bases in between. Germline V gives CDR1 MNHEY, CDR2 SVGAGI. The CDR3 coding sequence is TGTGCCAGCTCGCGGCAGGGGAAGACCCAGTACTTC. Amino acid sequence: CASSRQGKTQYF.

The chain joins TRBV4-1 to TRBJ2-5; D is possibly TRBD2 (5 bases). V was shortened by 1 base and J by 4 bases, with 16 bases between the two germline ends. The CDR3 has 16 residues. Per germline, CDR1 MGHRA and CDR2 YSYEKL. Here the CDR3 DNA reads TGCGCCAGCAGCCAAGGGGTACTGGGAGAGGGAGAGACCCAGTACTTC. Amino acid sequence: CASSQGVLGEGETQYF.

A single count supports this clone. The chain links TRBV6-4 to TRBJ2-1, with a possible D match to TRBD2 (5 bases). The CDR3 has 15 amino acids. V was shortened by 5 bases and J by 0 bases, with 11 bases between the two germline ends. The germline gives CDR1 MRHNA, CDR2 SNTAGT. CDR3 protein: CASSLEGDSYNEQFF. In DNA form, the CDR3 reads TGTGCCAGCAGTCTCGAGGGAGACTCCTACAATGAGCAGTTCTTC.

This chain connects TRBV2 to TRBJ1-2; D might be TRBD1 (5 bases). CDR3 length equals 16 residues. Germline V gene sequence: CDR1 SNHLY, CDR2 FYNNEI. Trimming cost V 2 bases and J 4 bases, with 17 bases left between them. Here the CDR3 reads CASSEIARDLLYGYTF. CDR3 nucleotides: TGTGCCAGCAGTGAAATTGCACGGGACTTACTCTATGGCTACACCTTC.

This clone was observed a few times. This CDR3 reads CASSLLPASSYNEQFF. The CDR3 DNA is TGTGCCAGCAGTTTACTTCCCGCGAGCTCCTACAATGAGCAGTTCTTC. The rearrangement joins TRBV27 to TRBJ2-1, with D hard to call. This CDR3 has 16 residues. Between the trimmed V and J ends, which lost 2 bases and 0 bases, there was a span of 11 bases. Germline values: CDR1 MNHEY, CDR2 SMNVEV (reference sequence).

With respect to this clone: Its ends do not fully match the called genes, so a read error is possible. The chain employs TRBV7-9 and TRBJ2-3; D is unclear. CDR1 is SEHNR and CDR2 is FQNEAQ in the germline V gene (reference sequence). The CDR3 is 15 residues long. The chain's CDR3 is CSSSLGQSFTDTQYF. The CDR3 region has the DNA TGTTCCAGCAGCTTAGGCCAGTCGTTCACAGATACGCAGTATTTT.

The chain's CDR3 is CAWRGQGDSPLHF. CDR3 coding DNA: TGTGCCTGGAGAGGACAGGGAGATTCACCCCTCCACTTT. The V call is TRBV30, the J call TRBJ1-6; 8 bases fit TRBD1. Trimming took 3 bases from V and 8 from J; bases not matched to a gene: 3. CDR1 is GTSNPN and CDR2 is SVGIG in the germline V gene (reference sequence). The CDR3 has 13 amino acids.